This T cell receptor (beta chain) appears in the sequencing data of a study of cytomegalovirus exposure and HLA in healthy donors. Overall study results and limits: Common viral pathogens (according to a later analysis) appeared linked to several of the most significant clusters.

Germline loops: CDR1 LGHNA, CDR2 YSLEER. V was pared by 4 bases and J by 8 bases, with 8 bases of the junction left unmatched. The CDR3 totals 14 residues. This clone was recorded a few times. The antigen remains unidentified. PCR primers comprised 60 Vbeta and 13 Jbeta primers. The table came from immunoSEQ multiplex PCR; TCRdb's copy has only in-frame clones and leaves some out. The sample shows about 130,000 clones, around 77% of them seen only once. This receptor was obtained from a woman aged 45-59 years in good health and CMV-seronegative. The specimen sequenced was PBMCs. This sequence joins TRBV4-3 and TRBJ2-1; TRBD2 agrees at 7 bases. DNA of the CDR3: TGCGCCAGCAGCCCTCGGACTAGTTGGGATGAGCAGTTCTTC. Protein sequence: CASSPRTSWDEQFF.